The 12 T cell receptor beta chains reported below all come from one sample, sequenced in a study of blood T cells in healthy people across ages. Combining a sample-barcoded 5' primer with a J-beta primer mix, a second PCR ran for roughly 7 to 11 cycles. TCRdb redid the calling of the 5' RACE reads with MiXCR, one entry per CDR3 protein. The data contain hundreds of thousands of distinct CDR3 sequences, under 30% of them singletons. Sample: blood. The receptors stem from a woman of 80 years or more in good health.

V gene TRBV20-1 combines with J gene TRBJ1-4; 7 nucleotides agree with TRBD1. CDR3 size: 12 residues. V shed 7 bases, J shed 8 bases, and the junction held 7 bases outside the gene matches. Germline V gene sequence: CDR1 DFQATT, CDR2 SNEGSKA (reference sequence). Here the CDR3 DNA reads TGCAGTGTCGCCAGGACAGGAGAAAAACTGTTTTTT. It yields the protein CSVARTGEKLFF.

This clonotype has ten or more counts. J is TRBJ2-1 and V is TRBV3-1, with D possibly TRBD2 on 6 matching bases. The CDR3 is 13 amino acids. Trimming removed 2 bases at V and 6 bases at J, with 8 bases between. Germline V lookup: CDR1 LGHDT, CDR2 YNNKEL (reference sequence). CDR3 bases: TGTGCCAGCAGCCAACGGACTACCAATGAGCAGTTCTTC. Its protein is CASSQRTTNEQFF.

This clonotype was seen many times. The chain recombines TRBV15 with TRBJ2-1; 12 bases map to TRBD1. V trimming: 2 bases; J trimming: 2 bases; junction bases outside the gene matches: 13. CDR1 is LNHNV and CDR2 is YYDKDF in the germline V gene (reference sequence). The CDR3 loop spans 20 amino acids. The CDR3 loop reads CATSRTPGQGALSPYNEQFF. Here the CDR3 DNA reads TGTGCCACCAGCAGAACGCCGGGACAGGGGGCCCTATCGCCCTACAATGAGCAGTTCTTC.

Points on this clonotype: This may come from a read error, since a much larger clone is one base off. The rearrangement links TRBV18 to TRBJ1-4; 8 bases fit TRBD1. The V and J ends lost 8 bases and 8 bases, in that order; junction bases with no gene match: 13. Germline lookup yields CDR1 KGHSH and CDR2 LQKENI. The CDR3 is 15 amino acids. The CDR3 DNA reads TGTGCCAGCCCCCAGGGGGCAGAGGCCCACGAAAAACTGTTTTTT. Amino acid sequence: CASPQGAEAHEKLFF.

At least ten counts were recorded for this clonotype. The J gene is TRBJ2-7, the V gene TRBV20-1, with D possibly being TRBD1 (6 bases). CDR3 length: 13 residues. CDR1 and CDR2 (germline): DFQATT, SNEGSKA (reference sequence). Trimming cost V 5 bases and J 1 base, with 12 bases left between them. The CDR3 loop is CSAGSDSSYEQYF. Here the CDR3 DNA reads TGCAGTGCTGGGTCGGACAGTTCCTACGAGCAGTACTTC.

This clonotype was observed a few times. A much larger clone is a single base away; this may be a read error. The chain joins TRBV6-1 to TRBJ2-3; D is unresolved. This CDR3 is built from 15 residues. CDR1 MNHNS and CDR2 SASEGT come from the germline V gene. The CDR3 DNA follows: TGTGCCAGCAGGGCGACTTCGCAGCACACAGATGCGCAGTATTTT. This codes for CASRATSQHTDAQYF.

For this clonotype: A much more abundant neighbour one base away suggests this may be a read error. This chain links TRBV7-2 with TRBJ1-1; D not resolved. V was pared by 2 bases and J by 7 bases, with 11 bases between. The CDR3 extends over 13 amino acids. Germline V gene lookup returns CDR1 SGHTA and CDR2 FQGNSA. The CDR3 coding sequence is TGTGCCAGCAGCTTAATCCTCCTGGGTGAAGCTTTCTTT. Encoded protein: CASSLILLGEAFF. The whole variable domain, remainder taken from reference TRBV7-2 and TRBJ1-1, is GAGVSQSPSNKVTEKGKDVELRCDPISGHTALYWYRQSLGQGLEFLIYFQGNSAPDKSGLPSDRFSAERTGGSVSTLTIQRTQQEDSAVYLCASSLILLGEAFFGQGTRLTVV.

CDR3 amino acids: CASSPREHTEAFF. CDR3 bases: TGTGCCAGCTCACCAAGAGAGCACACTGAAGCTTTCTTT. The gene calls are TRBV18 and TRBJ1-1; D gene ambiguous. CDR3 length: 13 residues. The germline CDR1 and CDR2 sequences are KGHSH and LQKENI. Trimming removed 2 bases at V and 3 bases at J, with 7 bases between.

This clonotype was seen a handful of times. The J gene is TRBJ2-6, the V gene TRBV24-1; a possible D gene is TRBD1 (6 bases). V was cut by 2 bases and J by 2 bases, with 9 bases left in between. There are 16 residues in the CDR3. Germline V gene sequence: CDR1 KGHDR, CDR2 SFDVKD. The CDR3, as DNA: TGTGCCACCAGTGATTCAAGGGGGACTGGGGCCAACGTCCTGACTTTC. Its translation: CATSDSRGTGANVLTF.

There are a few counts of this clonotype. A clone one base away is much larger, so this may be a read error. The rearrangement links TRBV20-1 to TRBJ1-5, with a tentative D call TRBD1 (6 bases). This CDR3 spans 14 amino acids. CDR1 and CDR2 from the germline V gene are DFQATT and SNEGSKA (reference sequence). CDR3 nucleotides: TGCAGTGCCCTCCCGGGACAACGACATCAGCCCCGGCATTTT. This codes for CSALPGQRHQPRHF.

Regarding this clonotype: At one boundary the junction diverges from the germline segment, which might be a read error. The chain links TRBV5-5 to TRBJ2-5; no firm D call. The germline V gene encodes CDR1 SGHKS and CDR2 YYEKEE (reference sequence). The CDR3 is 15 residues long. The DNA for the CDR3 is TGTGCCTGCAGCTTGGCCGGCCAGTATCAAGAGACCCAGTACTTC. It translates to CACSLAGQYQETQYF.

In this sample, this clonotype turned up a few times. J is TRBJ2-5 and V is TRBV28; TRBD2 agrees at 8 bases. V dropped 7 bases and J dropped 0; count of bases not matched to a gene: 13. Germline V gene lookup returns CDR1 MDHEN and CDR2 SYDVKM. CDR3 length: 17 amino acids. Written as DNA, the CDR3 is TGTGCCAGCATTGGACTAGCCTTGGATAGGTACCAAGAGACCCAGTACTTC. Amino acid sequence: CASIGLALDRYQETQYF.